This T cell receptor beta chain was observed in a study of CD8 T cells in ankylosing spondylitis. Study outcomes and limitations: Within ankylosing spondylitis blood, a TCR beta motif made up of roughly eight highly homologous variants appeared to be characteristic.

This clonotype was observed many times. Antigen unknown. Germline V gene sequence: CDR1 SGHRS, CDR2 YFSETQ. With V trimmed by 1 base and J by 0 bases, 3 bases remained unmatched. The CDR3 spans 16 residues. TCRdb independently ran MiXCR on the 5' RACE reads; one entry per CDR3 protein. There are 500,000 or so distinct CDR3 sequences in the sample; approximately 5% occur only once, and approximately 3.5% lies in the top ten. The sequencing sample was made of blood, either unsorted or a sorted T cell fraction (not recorded which). The chain joins TRBV5-1 to TRBJ2-4, with TRBD2 identical over 8 bases. This receptor was identified in a male donor with ankylosing spondylitis. The CDR3 here is CASSLTSGLAKNIQYF. The DNA of the CDR3 is TGCGCCAGCAGCTTGACTAGCGGATTAGCCAAAAACATTCAGTACTTC.